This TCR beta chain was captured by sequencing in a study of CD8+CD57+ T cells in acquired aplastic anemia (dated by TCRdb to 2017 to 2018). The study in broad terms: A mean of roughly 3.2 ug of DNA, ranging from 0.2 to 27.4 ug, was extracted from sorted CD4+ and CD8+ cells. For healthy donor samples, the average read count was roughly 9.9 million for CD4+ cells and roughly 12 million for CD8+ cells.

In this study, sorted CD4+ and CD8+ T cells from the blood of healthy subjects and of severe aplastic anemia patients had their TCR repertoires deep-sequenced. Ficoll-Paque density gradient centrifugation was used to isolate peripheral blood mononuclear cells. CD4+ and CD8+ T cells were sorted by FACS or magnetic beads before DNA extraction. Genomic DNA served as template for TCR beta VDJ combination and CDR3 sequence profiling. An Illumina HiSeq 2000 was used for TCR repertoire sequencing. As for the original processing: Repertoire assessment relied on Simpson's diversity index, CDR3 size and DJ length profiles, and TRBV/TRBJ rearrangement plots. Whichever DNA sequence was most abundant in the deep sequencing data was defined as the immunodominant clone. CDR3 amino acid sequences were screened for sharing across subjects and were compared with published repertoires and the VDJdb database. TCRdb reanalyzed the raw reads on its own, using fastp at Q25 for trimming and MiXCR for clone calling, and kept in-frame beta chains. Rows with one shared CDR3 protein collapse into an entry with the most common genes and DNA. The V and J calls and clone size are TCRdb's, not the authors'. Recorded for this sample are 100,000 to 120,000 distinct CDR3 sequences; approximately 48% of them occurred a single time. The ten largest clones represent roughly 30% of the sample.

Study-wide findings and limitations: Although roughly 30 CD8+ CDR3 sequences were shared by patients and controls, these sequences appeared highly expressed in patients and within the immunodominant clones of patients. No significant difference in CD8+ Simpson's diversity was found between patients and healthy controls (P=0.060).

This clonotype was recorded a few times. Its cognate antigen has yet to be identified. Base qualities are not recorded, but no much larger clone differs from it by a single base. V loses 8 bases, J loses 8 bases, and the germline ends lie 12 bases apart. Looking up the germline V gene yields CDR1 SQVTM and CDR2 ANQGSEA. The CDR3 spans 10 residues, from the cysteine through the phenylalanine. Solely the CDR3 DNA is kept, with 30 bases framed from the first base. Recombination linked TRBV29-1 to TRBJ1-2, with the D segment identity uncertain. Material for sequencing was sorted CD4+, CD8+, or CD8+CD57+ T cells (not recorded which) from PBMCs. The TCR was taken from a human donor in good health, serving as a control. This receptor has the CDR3 CSLKAEGYTF. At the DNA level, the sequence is TGCAGCCTCAAGGCGGAGGGCTACACCTTC. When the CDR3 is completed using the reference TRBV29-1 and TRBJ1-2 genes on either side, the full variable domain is SAVISQKPSRDICQRGTSLTIQCQVDSQVTMMFWYRQQPGQSLTLIATANQGSEATYESGFVIDKFPISRPNLTFSTLTVSNMSPEDSSIYLCSLKAEGYTFGSGTRLTVV.